One sample yielded the 12 T cell receptor beta chains listed below, sequenced in a study of blood T cell repertoires in COVID-19. Generated by immunoSEQ multiplex PCR, the TCRdb table keeps only in-frame clones and is missing some. The repertoire holds tens of thousands of clones, around 90% seen once, with approximately 20% in the top ten. The sequencing input was peripheral blood. The receptors here all came from a man aged 80 or over with acute or convalescent COVID-19.

The chain combines TRBV3-1 (or the pseudogene TRBV3-2) with TRBJ1-6; perhaps TRBD1 as D (5 bases). The ends were cut back, 4 bases at V and 7 bases at J, with 11 bases in the middle. Per germline, CDR1 LGHDT and CDR2 YNNKEL (reference sequence). The CDR3 extends over 14 amino acids. CDR3 nucleotides: TGTGCCAGCAGCCCCCAGAAGGGGAATTCACCCCTCCACTTT. Encoded protein: CASSPQKGNSPLHF.

The chain uses TRBV6-6 and TRBJ1-2; D gene uncertain. Germline lookup yields CDR1 MNHNY and CDR2 SVGAGI (reference sequence). V gave up 0 bases and J gave up 0 bases, with 11 bases separating them. The CDR3 runs 16 residues. CDR3 in amino acids: CASSYSVAVSNYGYTF. Written as DNA, the CDR3 is TGTGCCAGCAGTTACTCGGTAGCCGTATCTAACTATGGCTACACCTTC.

The chain joins TRBV27 to TRBJ2-1; possible D gene TRBD1, 6 bases. The germline V gene encodes CDR1 MNHEY and CDR2 SMNVEV (reference sequence). The CDR3 covers 14 residues. The V end lost 6 bases, the J end lost 7 bases, and 16 bases lay between the germline ends. The CDR3 sequence: CASSQSRQGNEQFF. In DNA form, the CDR3 reads TGTGCCAGCAGCCAATCGCGGCAGGGGAATGAGCAGTTCTTC.

This clone was counted once. V gene TRBV5-4 combines with J gene TRBJ2-2; D is ambiguous. Trimming took 0 bases from V and 1 from J, leaving 7 bases between them. Looked up from germline, CDR1 is SGHNT and CDR2 is YYREEE (reference sequence). This CDR3 is built from 15 residues. The CDR3 is CASSLGPGNTGELFF. As DNA, the CDR3 is TGTGCCAGCAGCTTGGGCCCGGGGAACACCGGGGAGCTGTTTTTT.

In this sample, this clone turned up a few times. The J gene is TRBJ2-5, the V gene TRBV19; D ambiguous. CDR3 length: 14 amino acids. V lost 4 bases to trimming and J lost 1 base, with 10 bases between them. From germline, CDR1 is LNHDA and CDR2 SQIVND (reference sequence). CDR3 amino acids: CASSSGGPQETQYF. Written as DNA, the CDR3 is TGTGCCAGTAGTAGTGGTGGGCCCCAAGAGACCCAGTACTTC.

CDR3 DNA sequence: TGCGCCAGCAGCCCCGGACAGGGGGCATACACCATATATTTT. It yields the protein CASSPGQGAYTIYF. V is TRBV5-1 and J is TRBJ1-3; 11 bases are a match to TRBD1. V trimming: 4 bases; J trimming: 8 bases; junction bases outside the gene matches: 5. The V gene's germline CDR1 is SGHRS and CDR2 YFSETQ. The CDR3 length is 14 residues.

The chain uses TRBV11-2 and TRBJ1-2; 8 nucleotides line up with TRBD1. Germline values: CDR1 SGHAT, CDR2 FQNNGV. V lost 0 bases to trimming and J lost 13 bases; unmatched junction nucleotides: 10. This CDR3 has 14 amino acids. The CDR3 DNA reads as TGTGCCAGCAGCTTAGACTCTGGCAGGGGGCGTTTCACCTTC. This codes for CASSLDSGRGRFTF. The full variable domain, completed using reference TRBV11-2 and TRBJ1-2, is EAGVAQSPRYKIIEKRQSVAFWCNPISGHATLYWYQQILGQGPKLLIQFQNNGVVDDSQLPKDRFSAERLKGVDSTLKIQPAKLEDSAVYLCASSLDSGRGRFTFGSGTRLTVV.

The V gene is TRBV10-3, the J gene TRBJ2-7, with TRBD1 matching 10 bases. The CDR3 length is 15 residues. The ends lost 3 bases at V and 2 bases at J; junction bases unmatched: 4. CDR1 and CDR2 (germline): ENHRY, SYGVKD. This CDR3 is CAISDLDRGTYEQYF. Here the CDR3 DNA reads TGTGCCATCAGTGATCTGGACAGGGGGACCTACGAGCAGTACTTC.

The chain is built from TRBV28 and TRBJ1-5; 12 bases align to TRBD1. CDR3 size: 20 residues. After removal of 1 base from V and 1 base from J, the junction contained 11 bases not matched to a gene. From germline, CDR1 is MDHEN and CDR2 SYDVKM. The CDR3 region has the DNA TGTGCCAGCAGTTTATACCTTAATGGGACAGGGGGCGAGAGCAATCAGCCCCAGCATTTT. Amino acid sequence: CASSLYLNGTGGESNQPQHF.

The gene calls are TRBV3-1 (or the pseudogene TRBV3-2) and TRBJ2-5; 11 nucleotides align to TRBD2. CDR1 LGHDT and CDR2 YNNKEL come from the germline V gene (reference sequence). The V and J ends lost 3 bases and 4 bases, in that order; junction bases with no gene match: 7. The CDR3 length is 16 residues. The CDR3 protein is CASSHPGLADRETQYF. The CDR3 DNA sequence: TGTGCCAGCAGCCATCCGGGACTAGCGGACCGAGAGACCCAGTACTTC.

The chain couples TRBV7-9 to TRBJ1-1; 8 positions match TRBD1. Per germline, CDR1 SEHNR and CDR2 FQNEAQ (reference sequence). The CDR3 spans 16 residues. After removal of 5 bases from V and 0 bases from J, the junction contained 8 bases not matched to a gene. CDR3 amino acids: CASSPRQGLLNTEAFF. Written as DNA, the CDR3 is TGTGCCAGCAGCCCTCGACAGGGGCTTTTGAACACTGAAGCTTTCTTT.

CDR3 coding DNA: TGCGCCAGCAGTGGGACTAGCGGGGGGGCAGGTGAGCAGTTCTTC. Its translation: CASSGTSGGAGEQFF. The gene calls are TRBV10-1 and TRBJ2-1; 15 nucleotides agree with TRBD2. The CDR3 length is 15 residues. The germline V gene encodes CDR1 WNHNN and CDR2 SYGVQD (reference sequence). V was pared by 4 bases and J by 9 bases, with 4 bases of the junction left unmatched.